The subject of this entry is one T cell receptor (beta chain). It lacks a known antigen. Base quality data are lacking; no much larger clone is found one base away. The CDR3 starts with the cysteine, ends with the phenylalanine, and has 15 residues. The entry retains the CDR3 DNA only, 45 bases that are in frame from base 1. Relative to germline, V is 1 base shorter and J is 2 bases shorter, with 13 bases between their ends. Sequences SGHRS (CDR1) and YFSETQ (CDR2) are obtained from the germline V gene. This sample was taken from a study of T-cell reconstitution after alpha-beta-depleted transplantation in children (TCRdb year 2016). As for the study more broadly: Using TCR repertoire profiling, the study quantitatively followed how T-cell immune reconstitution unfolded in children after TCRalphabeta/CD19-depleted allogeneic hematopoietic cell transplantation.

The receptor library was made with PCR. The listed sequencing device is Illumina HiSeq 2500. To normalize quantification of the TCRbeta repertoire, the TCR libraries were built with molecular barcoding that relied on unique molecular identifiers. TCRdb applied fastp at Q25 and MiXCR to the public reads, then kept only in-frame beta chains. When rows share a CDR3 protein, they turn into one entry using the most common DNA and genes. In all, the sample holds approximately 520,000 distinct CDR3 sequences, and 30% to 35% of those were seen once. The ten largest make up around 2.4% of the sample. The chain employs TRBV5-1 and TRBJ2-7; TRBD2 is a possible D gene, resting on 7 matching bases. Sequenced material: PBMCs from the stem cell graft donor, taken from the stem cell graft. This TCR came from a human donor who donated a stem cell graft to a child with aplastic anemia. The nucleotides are TGCGCCAGCAGCTTGAGGGAGGGGGGCCCCTACGAGCAGTACTTC. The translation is CASSLREGGPYEQYF.